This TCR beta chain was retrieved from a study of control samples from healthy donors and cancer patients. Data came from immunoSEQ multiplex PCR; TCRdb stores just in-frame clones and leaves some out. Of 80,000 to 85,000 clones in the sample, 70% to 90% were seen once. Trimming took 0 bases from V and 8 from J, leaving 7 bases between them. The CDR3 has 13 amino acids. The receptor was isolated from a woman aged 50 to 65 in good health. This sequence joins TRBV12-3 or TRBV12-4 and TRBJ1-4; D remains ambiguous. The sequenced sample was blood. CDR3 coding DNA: TGTGCCAGCAGTTTAGCAGGGTTCGAAAAACTGTTTTTT. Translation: CASSLAGFEKLFF.